Detailed here is one T cell receptor beta chain. Its antigen is still unknown. These data originate in a study of cytomegalovirus exposure and HLA in healthy donors. Study-wide findings and caveats: The authors later linked a missense DCLRE1C variant to TCR beta V- and J-gene trimming. Serostatus for CMV was the only available immune exposure information.

60 Vbeta and 13 Jbeta primers were used in PCR. TCRdb keeps only in-frame clones here, not all; method: immunoSEQ multiplex PCR. The sample consists of fewer than 200,000 clones, about four fifths of them appearing once. The sequence came from a woman younger than 35 in good health and CMV-seronegative. Material: PBMCs.

CDR3 residues: CASSPPGQGTREQYF. The DNA of the CDR3 is TGTGCCAGCAGTCCCCCTGGACAGGGGACCAGGGAGCAGTACTTC. The V and J genes are TRBV28 and TRBJ2-7; 9 bases are shared with TRBD1. Germline V gives CDR1 MDHEN, CDR2 SYDVKM. V lost 5 bases and J lost 7; bases outside the gene matches: 12. The CDR3 runs 15 residues.